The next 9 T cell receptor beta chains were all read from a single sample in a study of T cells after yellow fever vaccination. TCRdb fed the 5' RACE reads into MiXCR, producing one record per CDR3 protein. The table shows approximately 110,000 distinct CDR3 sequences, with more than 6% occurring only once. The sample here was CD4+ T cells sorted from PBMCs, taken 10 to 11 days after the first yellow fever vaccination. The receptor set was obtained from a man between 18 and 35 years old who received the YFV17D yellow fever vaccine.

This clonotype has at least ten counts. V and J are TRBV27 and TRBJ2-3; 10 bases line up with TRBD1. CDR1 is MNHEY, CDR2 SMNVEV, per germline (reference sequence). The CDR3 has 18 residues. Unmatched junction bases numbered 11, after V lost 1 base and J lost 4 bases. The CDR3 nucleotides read TGTGCCAGCAGTTTATTGGGACGGGACAGGGGTAACCCAGATACGCAGTATTTT. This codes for CASSLLGRDRGNPDTQYF.

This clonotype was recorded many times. The CDR3 DNA reads as TGTGCCAGCAGCGATCGACAGGGGCTTGGCTACACCTTC. Translation: CASSDRQGLGYTF. V gene TRBV7-3 combines with J gene TRBJ1-2, with 8 nucleotides matching TRBD1. V lost 5 bases, J lost 7 bases, and 6 bases stayed unmatched. Per germline, CDR1 SGHTA and CDR2 FQGTGA. This CDR3 has 13 amino acids.

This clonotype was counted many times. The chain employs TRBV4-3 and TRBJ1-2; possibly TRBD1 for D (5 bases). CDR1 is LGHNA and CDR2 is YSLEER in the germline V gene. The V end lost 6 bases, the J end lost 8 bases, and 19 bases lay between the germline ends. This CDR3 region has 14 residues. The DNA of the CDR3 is TGCGCCAGCAGTATGGGGGAAGGGGCCTACGGCTACACCTTC. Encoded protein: CASSMGEGAYGYTF.

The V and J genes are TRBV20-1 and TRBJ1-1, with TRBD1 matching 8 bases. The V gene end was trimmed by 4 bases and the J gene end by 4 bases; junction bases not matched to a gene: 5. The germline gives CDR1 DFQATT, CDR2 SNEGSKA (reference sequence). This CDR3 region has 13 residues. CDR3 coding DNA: TGCAGTGCTATCGGACAGGGCCTCACTGAAGCTTTCTTT. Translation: CSAIGQGLTEAFF.

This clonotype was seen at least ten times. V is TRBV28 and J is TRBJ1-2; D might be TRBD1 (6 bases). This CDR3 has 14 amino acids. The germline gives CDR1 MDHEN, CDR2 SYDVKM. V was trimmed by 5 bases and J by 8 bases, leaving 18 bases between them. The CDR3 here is CASSAPGGRRGYTF. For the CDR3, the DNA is TGTGCCAGCAGTGCCCCCGGGGGGCGCAGGGGCTACACCTTC.

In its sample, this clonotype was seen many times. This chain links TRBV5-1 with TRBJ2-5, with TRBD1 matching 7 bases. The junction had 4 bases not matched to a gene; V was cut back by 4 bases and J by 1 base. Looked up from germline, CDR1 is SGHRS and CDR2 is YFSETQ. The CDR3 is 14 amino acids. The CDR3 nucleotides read TGCGCCAGCAGCGGGGGACAGACCCAAGAGACCCAGTACTTC. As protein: CASSGGQTQETQYF.

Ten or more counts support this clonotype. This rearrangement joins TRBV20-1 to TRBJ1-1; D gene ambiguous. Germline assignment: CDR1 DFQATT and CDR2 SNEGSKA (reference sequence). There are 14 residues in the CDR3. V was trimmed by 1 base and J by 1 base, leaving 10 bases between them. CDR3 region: CSARASNGNTEAFF. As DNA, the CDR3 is TGCAGTGCTAGAGCCTCCAATGGGAACACTGAAGCTTTCTTT.

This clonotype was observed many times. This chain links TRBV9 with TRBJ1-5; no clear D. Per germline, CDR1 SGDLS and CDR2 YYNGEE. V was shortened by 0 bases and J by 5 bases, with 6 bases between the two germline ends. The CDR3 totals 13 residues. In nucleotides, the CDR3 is TGTGCCAGCAGCGTAGGGGTGGATCAGCCCCAGCATTTT. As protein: CASSVGVDQPQHF.

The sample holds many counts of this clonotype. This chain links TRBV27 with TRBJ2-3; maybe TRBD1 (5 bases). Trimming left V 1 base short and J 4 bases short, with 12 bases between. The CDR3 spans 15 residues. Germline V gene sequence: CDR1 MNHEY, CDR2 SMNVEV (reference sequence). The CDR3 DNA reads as TGTGCCAGCAGTTTATTGGGCAGGGTCCCAGATACGCAGTATTTT. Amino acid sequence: CASSLLGRVPDTQYF.